This T cell receptor beta chain was captured by sequencing in a study of OX40 agonist ivuxolimab in advanced cancers. Germline CDR1 is SGHRS and CDR2 is YFSETQ. V was clipped by 4 bases and J by 0 bases, with 14 bases between them. CDR3 length: 16 amino acids. Sequenced by immunoSEQ multiplex PCR; TCRdb stores in-frame clones only, minus some. The top ten clones hold around 0.64% of a sample with about 110,000 clones, approximately 89% of them seen once. Sample: CD4+ or CD8+ T cells sorted from blood, taken in a trial of the OX40 agonist ivuxolimab. The rearrangement uses TRBV5-1 and TRBJ1-5; possibly TRBD1 for D (5 bases). The TCR was taken from an adult with an advanced solid tumor such as melanoma, head and neck, liver or kidney cancer. CDR3 region: CASSPGHPYSNQPQHF. CDR3 nucleotides: TGCGCCAGCAGCCCCGGACACCCCTATAGCAATCAGCCCCAGCATTTT.